This T cell receptor beta chain was captured in a study of technical replicates of blood from a few donors. The V end was cut by 7 bases, the J end by 4 bases, with 8 bases between. The CDR3 is 11 amino acids. CDR1 and CDR2 (germline): MDHEN, SYDVKM. Only in-frame clones appear in the TCRdb table, and some are missing; sequencing was by immunoSEQ multiplex PCR. Among more than 60,000 clones listed, about 83% were seen once. This receptor was obtained from a human donor in good health. Some clones in this sample may be carry-over from other donors' samples. Sequenced material: PBMCs. The V gene is TRBV28, the J gene TRBJ2-7; a weak D match, TRBD2 (6 bases). For the CDR3, the DNA is TGTGCCAGCACCGGGGGTTACGAGCAGTACTTC. Its protein is CASTGGYEQYF.